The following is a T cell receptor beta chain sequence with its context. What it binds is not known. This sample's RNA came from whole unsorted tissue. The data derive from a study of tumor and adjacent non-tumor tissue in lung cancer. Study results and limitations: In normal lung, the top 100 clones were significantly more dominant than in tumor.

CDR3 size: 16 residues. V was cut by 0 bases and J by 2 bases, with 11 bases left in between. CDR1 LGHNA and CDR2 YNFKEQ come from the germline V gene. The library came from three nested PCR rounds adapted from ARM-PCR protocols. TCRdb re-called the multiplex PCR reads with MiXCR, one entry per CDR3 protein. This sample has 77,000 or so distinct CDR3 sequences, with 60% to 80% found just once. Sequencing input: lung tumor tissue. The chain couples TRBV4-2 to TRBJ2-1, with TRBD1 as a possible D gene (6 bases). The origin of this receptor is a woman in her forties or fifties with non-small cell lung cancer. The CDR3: CASSQETGDPYNEQFF. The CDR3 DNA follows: TGTGCCAGCAGCCAAGAGACAGGAGACCCCTACAATGAGCAGTTCTTC.